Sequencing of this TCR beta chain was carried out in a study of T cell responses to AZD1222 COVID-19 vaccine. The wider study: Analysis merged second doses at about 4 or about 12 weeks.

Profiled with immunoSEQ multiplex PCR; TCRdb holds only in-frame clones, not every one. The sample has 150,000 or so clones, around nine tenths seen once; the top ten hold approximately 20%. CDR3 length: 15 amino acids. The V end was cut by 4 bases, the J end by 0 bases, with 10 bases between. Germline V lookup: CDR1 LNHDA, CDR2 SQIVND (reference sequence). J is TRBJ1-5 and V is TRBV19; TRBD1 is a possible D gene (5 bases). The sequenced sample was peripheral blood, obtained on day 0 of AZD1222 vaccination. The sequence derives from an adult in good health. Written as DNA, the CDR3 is TGTGCCAGTAGTAGGACACCACATAGCAATCAGCCCCAGCATTTT. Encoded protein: CASSRTPHSNQPQHF.